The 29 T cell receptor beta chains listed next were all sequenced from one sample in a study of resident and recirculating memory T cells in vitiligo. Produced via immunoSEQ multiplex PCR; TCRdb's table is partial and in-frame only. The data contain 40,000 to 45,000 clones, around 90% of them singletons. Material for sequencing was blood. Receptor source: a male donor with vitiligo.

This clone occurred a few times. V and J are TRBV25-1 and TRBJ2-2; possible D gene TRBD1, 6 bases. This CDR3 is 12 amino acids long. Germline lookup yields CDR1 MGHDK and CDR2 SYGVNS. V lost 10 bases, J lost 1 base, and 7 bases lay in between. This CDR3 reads CAIQGNTGELFF. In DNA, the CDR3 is TGTGCCATACAGGGGAACACCGGGGAGCTGTTTTTT.

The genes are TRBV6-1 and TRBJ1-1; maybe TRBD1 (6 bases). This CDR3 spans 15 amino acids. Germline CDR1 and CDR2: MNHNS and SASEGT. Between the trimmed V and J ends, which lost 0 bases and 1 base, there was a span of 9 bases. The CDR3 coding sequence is TGTGCCAGCAGTGAAGCGCTAGGGGGGAACACTGAAGCTTTCTTT. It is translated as CASSEALGGNTEAFF.

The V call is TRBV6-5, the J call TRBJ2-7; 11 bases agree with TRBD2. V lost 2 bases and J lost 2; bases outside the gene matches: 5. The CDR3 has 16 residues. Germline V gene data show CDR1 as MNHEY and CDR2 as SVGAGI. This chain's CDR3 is CASSYQGTSGPYEQYF. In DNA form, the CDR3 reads TGTGCCAGCAGTTACCAGGGGACTAGCGGACCCTACGAGCAGTACTTC.

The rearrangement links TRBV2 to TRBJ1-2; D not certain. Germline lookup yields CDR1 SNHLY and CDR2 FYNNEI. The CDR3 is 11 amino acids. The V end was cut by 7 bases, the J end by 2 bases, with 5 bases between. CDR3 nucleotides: TGTGCCAGCAAAGCGAACTATGGCTACACCTTC. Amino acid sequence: CASKANYGYTF.

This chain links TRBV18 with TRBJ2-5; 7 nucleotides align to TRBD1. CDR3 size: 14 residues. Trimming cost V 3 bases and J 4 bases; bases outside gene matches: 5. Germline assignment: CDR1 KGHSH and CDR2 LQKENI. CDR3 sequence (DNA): TGTGCCAGCTCACCCGGCACAGGGGCAGAGACCCAGTACTTC. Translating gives CASSPGTGAETQYF.

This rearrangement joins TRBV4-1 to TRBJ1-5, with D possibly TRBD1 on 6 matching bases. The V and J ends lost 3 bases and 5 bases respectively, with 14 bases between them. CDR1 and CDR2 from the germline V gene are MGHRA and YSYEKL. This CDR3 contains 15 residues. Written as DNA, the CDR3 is TGCGCCAGCAGCCATCAGGGACACCATGATCAGCCCCAGCATTTT. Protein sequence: CASSHQGHHDQPQHF.

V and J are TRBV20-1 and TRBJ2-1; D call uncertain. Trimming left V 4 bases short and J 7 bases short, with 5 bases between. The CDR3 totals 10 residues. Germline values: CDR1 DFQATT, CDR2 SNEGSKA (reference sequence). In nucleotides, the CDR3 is TGCAGTGCTACCGAGAATGAGCAGTTCTTC. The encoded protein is CSATENEQFF.

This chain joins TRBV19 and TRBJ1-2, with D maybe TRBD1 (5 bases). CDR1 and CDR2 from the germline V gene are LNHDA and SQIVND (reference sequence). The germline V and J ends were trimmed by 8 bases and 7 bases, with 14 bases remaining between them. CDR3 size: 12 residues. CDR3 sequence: CASSVKGSGYTF. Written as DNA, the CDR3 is TGTGCCAGTTCCGTAAAGGGGTCTGGCTACACCTTC.

The CDR3 loop reads CASSVTGRDTEAFF. In DNA, the CDR3 is TGTGCCAGCAGTGTGACAGGAAGGGACACTGAAGCTTTCTTT. The chain joins TRBV2 to TRBJ1-1, with D tentatively TRBD1 (6 bases). CDR3 size: 14 residues. V gave up 4 bases and J gave up 3 bases, with 12 bases separating them. The germline V gene has CDR1 SNHLY and CDR2 FYNNEI.

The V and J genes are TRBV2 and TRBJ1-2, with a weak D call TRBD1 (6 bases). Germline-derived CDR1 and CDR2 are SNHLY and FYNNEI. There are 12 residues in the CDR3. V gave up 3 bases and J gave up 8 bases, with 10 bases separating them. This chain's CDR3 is CASSETGRGYTF. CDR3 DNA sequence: TGTGCCAGCAGTGAGACAGGTCGAGGCTACACCTTC.

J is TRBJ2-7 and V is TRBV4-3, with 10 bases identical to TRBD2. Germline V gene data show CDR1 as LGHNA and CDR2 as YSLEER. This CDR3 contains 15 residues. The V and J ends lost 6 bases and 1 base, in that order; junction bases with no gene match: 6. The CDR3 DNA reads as TGCGCCAGCAGTCCAAGCGGGGGGGAGTCCTACGAGCAGTACTTC. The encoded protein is CASSPSGGESYEQYF.

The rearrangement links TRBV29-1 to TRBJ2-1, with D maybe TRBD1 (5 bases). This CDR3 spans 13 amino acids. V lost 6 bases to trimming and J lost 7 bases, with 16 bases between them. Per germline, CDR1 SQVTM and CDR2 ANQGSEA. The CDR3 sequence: CSVKGMGPNEQFF. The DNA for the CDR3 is TGCAGCGTGAAGGGAATGGGGCCTAATGAGCAGTTCTTC.

This chain's CDR3 is CASRIDSREQYF. As DNA, the CDR3 is TGTGCCAGCAGAATCGACAGTCGCGAGCAGTACTTC. V gene TRBV5-5 combines with J gene TRBJ2-7, with D possibly being TRBD1 (5 bases). The length of the CDR3 is 12 residues. The germline V gene encodes CDR1 SGHKS and CDR2 YYEKEE (reference sequence). The V and J ends lost 5 bases and 6 bases respectively, with 12 bases between them.

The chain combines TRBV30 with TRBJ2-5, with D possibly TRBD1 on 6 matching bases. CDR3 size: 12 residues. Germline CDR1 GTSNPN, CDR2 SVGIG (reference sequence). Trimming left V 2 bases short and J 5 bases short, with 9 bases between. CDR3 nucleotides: TGTGCCTGGAGTAGGGGGTCGGAGACCCAGTACTTC. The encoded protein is CAWSRGSETQYF. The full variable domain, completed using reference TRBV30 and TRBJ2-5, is SQTIHQWPATLVQPVGSPLSLECTVEGTSNPNLYWYRQAAGRGLQLLFYSVGIGQISSEVPQNLSASRPQDRQFILSSKKLLLSDSGFYLCAWSRGSETQYFGPGTRLLVL.

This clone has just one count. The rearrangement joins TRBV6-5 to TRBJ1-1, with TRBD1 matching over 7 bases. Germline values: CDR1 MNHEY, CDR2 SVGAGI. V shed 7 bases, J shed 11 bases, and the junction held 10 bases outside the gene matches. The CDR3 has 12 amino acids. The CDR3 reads CASTSGGLKAFF. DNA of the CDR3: TGTGCCAGCACTTCAGGGGGGCTTAAGGCTTTCTTT.

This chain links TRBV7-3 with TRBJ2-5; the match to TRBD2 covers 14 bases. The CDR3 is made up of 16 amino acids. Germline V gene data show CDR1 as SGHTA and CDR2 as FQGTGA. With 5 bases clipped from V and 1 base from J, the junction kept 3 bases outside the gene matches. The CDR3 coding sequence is TGTGCCAGCAGCAAAGGGACTAGCGGGGGCCAAGAGACCCAGTACTTC. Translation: CASSKGTSGGQETQYF.

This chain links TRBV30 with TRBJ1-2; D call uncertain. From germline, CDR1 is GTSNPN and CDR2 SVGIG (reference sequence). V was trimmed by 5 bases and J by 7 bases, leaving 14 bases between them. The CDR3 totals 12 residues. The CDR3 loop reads CAWDRVLSGYTF. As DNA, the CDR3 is TGTGCCTGGGATAGAGTTCTCTCTGGCTACACCTTC.

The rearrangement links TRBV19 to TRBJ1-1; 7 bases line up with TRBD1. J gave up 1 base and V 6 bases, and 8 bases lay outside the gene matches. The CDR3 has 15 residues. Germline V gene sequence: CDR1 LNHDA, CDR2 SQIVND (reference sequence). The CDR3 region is CASRTNRGGNTEAFF. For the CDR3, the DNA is TGTGCCAGTAGGACTAACAGGGGTGGGAACACTGAAGCTTTCTTT.

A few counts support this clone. The chain's CDR3 is CASRGRGNNQPQHF. Written as DNA, the CDR3 is TGTGCCAGTAGAGGGAGGGGCAACAATCAGCCCCAGCATTTT. The V and J genes are TRBV19 and TRBJ1-5; weak D call: TRBD1 (5 bases). From germline, CDR1 is LNHDA and CDR2 SQIVND (reference sequence). This CDR3 contains 14 residues. Trimming pared 6 bases from V and 3 bases from J, leaving 12 bases between.

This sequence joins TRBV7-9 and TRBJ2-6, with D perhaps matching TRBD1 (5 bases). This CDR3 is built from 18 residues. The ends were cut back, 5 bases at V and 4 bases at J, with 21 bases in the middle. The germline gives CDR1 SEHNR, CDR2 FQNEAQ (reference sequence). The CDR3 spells CASSNRLRQLLGANVLTF. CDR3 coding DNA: TGTGCCAGCAGCAATCGTCTCAGACAGCTGCTGGGGGCCAACGTCCTGACTTTC.

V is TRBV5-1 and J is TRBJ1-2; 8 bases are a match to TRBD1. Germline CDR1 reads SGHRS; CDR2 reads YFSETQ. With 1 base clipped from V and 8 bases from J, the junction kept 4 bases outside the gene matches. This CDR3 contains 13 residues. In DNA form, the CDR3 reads TGCGCCAGCAGCTTGATGACAGGGGACGGCTACACCTTC. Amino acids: CASSLMTGDGYTF.

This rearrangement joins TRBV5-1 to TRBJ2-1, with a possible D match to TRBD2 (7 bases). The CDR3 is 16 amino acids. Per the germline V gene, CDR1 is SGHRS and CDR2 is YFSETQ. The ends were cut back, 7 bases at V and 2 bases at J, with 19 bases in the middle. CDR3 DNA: TGCGCCAGCGTTCGGGGCGGGGGCGGGACCTACAATGAGCAGTTCTTC. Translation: CASVRGGGGTYNEQFF.

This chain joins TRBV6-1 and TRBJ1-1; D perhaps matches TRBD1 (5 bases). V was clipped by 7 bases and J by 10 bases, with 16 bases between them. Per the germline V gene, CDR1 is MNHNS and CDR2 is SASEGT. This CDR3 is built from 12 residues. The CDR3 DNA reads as TGTGCCAGCATTCTGCGGGGGGGTACAGCTTTCTTT. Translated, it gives CASILRGGTAFF.

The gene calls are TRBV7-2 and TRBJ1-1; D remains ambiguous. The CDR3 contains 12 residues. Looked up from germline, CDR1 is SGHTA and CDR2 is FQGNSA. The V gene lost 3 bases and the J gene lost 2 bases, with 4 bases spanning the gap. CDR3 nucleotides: TGTGCCAGCAGCTTCAGTAACACTGAAGCTTTCTTT. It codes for CASSFSNTEAFF.

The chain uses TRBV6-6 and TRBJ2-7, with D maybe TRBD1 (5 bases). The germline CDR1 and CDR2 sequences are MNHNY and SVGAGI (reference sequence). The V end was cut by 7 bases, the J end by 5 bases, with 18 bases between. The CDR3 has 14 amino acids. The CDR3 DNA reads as TGTGCCAGCACCCTCTCAGGGAATCGCGACGAGCAGTACTTC. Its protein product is CASTLSGNRDEQYF.

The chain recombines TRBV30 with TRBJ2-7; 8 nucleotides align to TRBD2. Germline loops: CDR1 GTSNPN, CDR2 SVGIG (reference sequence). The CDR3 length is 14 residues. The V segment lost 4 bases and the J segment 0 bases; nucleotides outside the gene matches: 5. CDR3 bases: TGTGCCTGGACCCCGGGGGGGGGCTCCTACGAGCAGTACTTC. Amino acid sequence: CAWTPGGGSYEQYF.

CDR3 DNA sequence: TGTGCCAGCAGCAGGGGGCTGGGGGGCTACACCTTC. This translates into CASSRGLGGYTF. The chain employs TRBV25-1 and TRBJ1-2, with TRBD1 identical over 8 bases. The CDR3 runs to 12 residues. J lost 8 bases, V lost 6 bases, and 5 bases had no gene match. The germline gives CDR1 MGHDK, CDR2 SYGVNS.

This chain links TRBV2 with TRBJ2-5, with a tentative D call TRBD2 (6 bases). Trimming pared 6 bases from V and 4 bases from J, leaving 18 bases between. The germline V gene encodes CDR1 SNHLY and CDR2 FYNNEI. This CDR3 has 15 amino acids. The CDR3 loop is CASRKSGRGGETQYF. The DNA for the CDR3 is TGTGCCAGCAGGAAATCGGGACGGGGAGGAGAGACCCAGTACTTC.

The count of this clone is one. DNA of the CDR3: TGTGCCAGCAGTCCCGGGACAGGGGCAGATACGCAGTATTTT. Translation: CASSPGTGADTQYF. This sequence joins TRBV7-3 and TRBJ2-3, with 10 bases identical to TRBD1. J gave up 4 bases and V 6 bases, and 4 bases lay outside the gene matches. The V gene's germline CDR1 is SGHTA and CDR2 FQGTGA. The CDR3 extends over 14 amino acids.